Below, 10 T cell receptor beta chains from the same sample are listed, as sequenced in a study of vaccination and CD4 T cells after COVID-19. Noted treatment: roughly 10-day PBMC culture with coronavirus spike peptide pools or control peptides (ViraFEST assay). Cultured CD4+ T-cell DNA underwent Oncomine TCR Beta short-read sequencing. Each CDR3 protein gets one entry after TCRdb re-called the PCR reads with MiXCR. The data hold around 12,000 distinct CDR3 sequences, with 36% observed a single time. No antigen has been identified for these receptors. The sequenced sample consisted of cultured CD4+ T cells from blood. The receptors shown here come from a human donor with COVID-19.

This sequence joins TRBV5-4 and TRBJ2-1; TRBD2 matches at 8 bases. J gave up 5 bases and V 4 bases, and 5 bases lay outside the gene matches. The germline gives CDR1 SGHNT, CDR2 YYREEE (reference sequence). CDR3 size: 14 residues. The CDR3 spells CASSPGTRDNEQFF. The CDR3 DNA sequence: TGTGCCAGCAGCCCCGGGACTAGGGACAATGAGCAGTTCTTC.

This clonotype was counted only a few times. The rearrangement uses TRBV7-2 and TRBJ2-7, with a possible D match to TRBD2 (6 bases). V was cut by 4 bases and J by 1 base, with 14 bases left in between. Germline loops: CDR1 SGHTA, CDR2 FQGNSA. This CDR3 is built from 15 residues. The CDR3 reads CASSSEGEASYEQYF. The CDR3 nucleotides read TGTGCCAGCAGCTCTGAAGGGGAGGCTTCCTACGAGCAGTACTTC.

This sequence joins TRBV5-4 and TRBJ1-4, with D possibly matching TRBD1 (5 bases). Germline V gene sequence: CDR1 SGHNT, CDR2 YYREEE (reference sequence). The CDR3 runs to 13 residues. Trimming stripped 4 bases from V and 8 bases from J, with 12 bases between. CDR3 coding DNA: TGTGCCAGCAGCCCGCAGGGCAACGAAAAACTGTTTTTT. This gives the protein CASSPQGNEKLFF.

Only a few counts were recorded for this clonotype. The chain combines TRBV20-1 with TRBJ2-1, with 7 bases identical to TRBD2. Germline V gives CDR1 DFQATT, CDR2 SNEGSKA (reference sequence). The junction had 3 bases not matched to a gene; V was cut back by 3 bases and J by 1 base. This CDR3 comprises 14 residues. In nucleotides, the CDR3 is TGCAGTGCTAGGGGGGGGATGTCCTACAATGAGCAGTTCTTC. Residues: CSARGGMSYNEQFF.

The V and J genes are TRBV28 and TRBJ1-1; D may be TRBD1 (6 bases). The CDR3 has 16 residues. V was cut by 5 bases and J by 1 base, with 17 bases left in between. CDR1 and CDR2 from the germline V gene are MDHEN and SYDVKM. CDR3 amino acids: CASSPGARGGNTEAFF. CDR3 nucleotide sequence: TGTGCCAGCAGTCCGGGGGCCCGAGGGGGGAACACTGAAGCTTTCTTT.

The chain carries TRBV6-1 and TRBJ1-3, with D perhaps matching TRBD1 (5 bases). Per germline, CDR1 MNHNS and CDR2 SASEGT. This CDR3 is 16 amino acids long. V was shortened by 7 bases and J by 0 bases, with 16 bases between the two germline ends. The CDR3 nucleotides read TGTGCCAGCAATGTTCCGGGACGGAGCTCTGGAAACACCATATATTTT. This sequence encodes CASNVPGRSSGNTIYF.

This clonotype was counted only a few times. The genes are TRBV19 and TRBJ1-5; a weak D match, TRBD1 (6 bases). Germline V gives CDR1 LNHDA, CDR2 SQIVND (reference sequence). Trimming cost V 4 bases and J 0 bases, with 13 bases left between them. CDR3 length: 16 residues. The CDR3 reads CASSRGQIDSNQPQHF. In DNA form, the CDR3 reads TGTGCCAGTAGTAGAGGACAGATAGATAGCAATCAGCCCCAGCATTTT.

The chain has TRBV29-1 and TRBJ2-5; 10 nucleotides agree with TRBD1. The CDR3 is 15 amino acids. After removal of 5 bases from V and 3 bases from J, the junction contained 9 bases not matched to a gene. In germline, CDR1 is SQVTM, CDR2 ANQGSEA. CDR3: CSVTRTGGGKETQYF. Here the CDR3 DNA reads TGCAGCGTTACGCGGACAGGGGGTGGGAAAGAGACCCAGTACTTC.

The table lists this clonotype with a few counts. J is TRBJ1-6 and V is TRBV6-1; D is possibly TRBD1 (5 bases). Trimming pared 5 bases from V and 13 bases from J, leaving 12 bases between. Germline CDR1 and CDR2: MNHNS and SASEGT. This CDR3 is built from 12 residues. CDR3 region: CASSPLGEPLHF. CDR3 DNA sequence: TGTGCCAGCAGTCCCCTAGGGGAGCCCCTCCACTTT.

This clonotype was recorded a few times. The V call is TRBV30, the J call TRBJ1-3; D is uncertain. The germline gives CDR1 GTSNPN, CDR2 SVGIG (reference sequence). CDR3 size: 14 residues. V was pared by 8 bases and J by 2 bases, with 16 bases between. The CDR3, as DNA: TGTGCCCGCCGGGAGGTCGGAACTGGAAACACCATATATTTT. It yields the protein CARREVGTGNTIYF.